This T cell receptor beta chain was sequenced for a study of blood T cell repertoires in COVID-19. The germline V gene encodes CDR1 SQVTM and CDR2 ANQGSEA. The CDR3 contains 11 residues. V dropped 2 bases and J dropped 14; count of bases not matched to a gene: 3. Repertoires were generated with immunoSEQ multiplex PCR, while TCRdb's copy carries only in-frame clones and drops some. The sample records 300,000 to 400,000 clones, around 87% being singletons. This receptor was identified in a human donor in a cohort sampled during active COVID-19. The sample was peripheral blood. This chain joins TRBV29-1 and TRBJ1-5; TRBD1 matches 10 bases. The CDR3 here is CSVELGQGEHF. The CDR3 coding sequence is TGCAGCGTTGAATTAGGACAGGGGGAGCATTTT.